This TCR beta chain was recorded in a study of T cell responses to AZD1222 COVID-19 vaccine. Findings of the study overall: It should be noted that donors were predominantly white British and more often female, and clonal diversity was possibly underestimated. There were repertoire samples only from the period after the peak T cell response. Spike-specific TCR breadth and depth grew following two AZD1222 doses.

This clone was found a few times. The antigen is not known. TCRdb's table, derived via immunoSEQ multiplex PCR, lists solely in-frame clones and lacks some. Of about 190,000 clones in the sample, 80% to 90% were seen once. This sequence originates from an adult in good health. The starting material was peripheral blood, obtained on day 0 of AZD1222 vaccination.

The CDR3 DNA sequence: TGTGCCAGTAGCGCGGGGCGCAGGGCTGGCTACACCTTC. It codes for CASSAGRRAGYTF. The chain links TRBV19 to TRBJ1-2; D possibly corresponds to TRBD1 (5 bases). The germline V gene encodes CDR1 LNHDA and CDR2 SQIVND (reference sequence). The CDR3 consists of 13 residues. Trimming took off 6 bases at V and 7 bases at J, with 15 bases between the two ends.